These 26 T cell receptor beta chains were all obtained from the same sample, sequenced in a study of CXCR3-negative and CXCR3-positive naive CD8 T cells. Researchers prepared the TRB cDNA libraries using 5' RACE with UMI labels. TCRdb reanalyzed the 5' RACE reads and collapses them to one entry per CDR3 protein, without DNA. The sample spans about 92,000 distinct CDR3 sequences; the ten largest clones claim approximately 1.5%. The sequenced material came from naive CXCR3- CD8+ T cells from blood. Subset here: CD45RO-CCR7+CD27+CD95- naive CD8+ T cells lacking CXCR3 (TNR3-). All receptors come from a human donor in good health. Some clones in this sample may be carry-over from other donors' samples.

The genes are TRBV20-1 and TRBJ2-7; no DNA is available, so the TRBD2 call from TCRdb remains unchecked. CDR1 DFQATT and CDR2 SNEGSKA come from the germline V gene (reference sequence). The length of the CDR3 is 14 residues. The CDR3 sequence is CSARGAGGIYEQYF.

This chain joins TRBV7-3 and TRBJ2-1; TCRdb selects TRBD2, and the lack of DNA leaves this call unchecked. Germline-derived CDR1 and CDR2 are SGHTA and FQGTGA. The CDR3 totals 14 residues. CDR3 sequence reads: CASSLRRIYNEQFF.

The genes are TRBV10-1 and TRBJ2-5. Germline V gene lookup returns CDR1 WNHNN and CDR2 SYGVQD (reference sequence). The CDR3 runs to 15 residues. The CDR3: CASSAYGQAEETQYF.

The V gene is TRBV18, the J gene TRBJ2-3. From germline, CDR1 is KGHSH and CDR2 LQKENI. This CDR3 region has 14 residues. The chain's CDR3 is CASSPAGNTDTQYF. Full variable domain (missing parts from reference TRBV18 and TRBJ2-3): NAGVMQNPRHLVRRRGQEARLRCSPMKGHSHVYWYRQLPEEGLKFMVYLQKENIIDESGMPKERFSAEFPKEGPSILRIQQVVRGDSAAYFCASSPAGNTDTQYFGPGTRLTVL.

The genes are TRBV9 and TRBJ2-1; TCRdb designates TRBD1, a call that cannot be tested without DNA. Germline CDR1 reads SGDLS; CDR2 reads YYNGEE. The CDR3 sequence is 15 residues long. CDR3 loop: CASSHPGDPYNEQFF.

The V gene is TRBV4-3, the J gene TRBJ2-6. The germline V gene has CDR1 LGHNA and CDR2 YSLEER. The CDR3 is 17 residues long. The CDR3: CASSQVGYGSGANVLTF.

The chain combines TRBV7-9 with TRBJ2-3; TCRdb picks TRBD1, but there is no DNA to check that call. Germline CDR1 is SEHNR and CDR2 is FQNEAQ (reference sequence). The CDR3 covers 15 residues. The chain's CDR3 is CASHGIRGLTDTQYF.

This sequence joins TRBV11-2 and TRBJ2-5; lacking DNA, the TRBD2 call made by TCRdb goes unchecked. This CDR3 contains 15 residues. Germline V gene data show CDR1 as SGHAT and CDR2 as FQNNGV. CDR3 sequence: CASSLAPSTWETQYF.

The chain carries TRBV7-6 and TRBJ1-1. The CDR3 has 12 residues. Germline assignment: CDR1 SGHVS and CDR2 FNYEAQ. The CDR3 protein is CASSLGGAEAFF.

The chain combines TRBV20-1 with TRBJ2-3; TCRdb outputs TRBD2, but without DNA this stays unchecked. CDR3 length: 21 residues. Germline lookup yields CDR1 DFQATT and CDR2 SNEGSKA (reference sequence). CDR3: CSARDSFGLAGGRASTDTQYF.

The V and J genes are TRBV29-1 and TRBJ2-7. The CDR3 is 11 residues long. From germline, CDR1 is SQVTM and CDR2 ANQGSEA. The CDR3 loop is CSVEGLYEQYF.

The V gene is TRBV12-3 or TRBV12-4, the J gene TRBJ2-1. The CDR3 runs to 13 residues. The CDR3 sequence is CASRAASGVEQFF.

The chain's CDR3 is CASSPDRAFNEQFF. This sequence joins TRBV7-2 and TRBJ2-1; the TCRdb call, TRBD1, lacks DNA for checking. CDR1 and CDR2 (germline): SGHTA, FQGNSA. The CDR3 runs to 14 residues.

The chain couples TRBV7-9 to TRBJ2-2. Per germline, CDR1 SEHNR and CDR2 FQNEAQ (reference sequence). The CDR3 consists of 15 residues. The chain's CDR3 is CASSLLQDLAGELFF.

V gene TRBV27 combines with J gene TRBJ2-1. Per germline, CDR1 MNHEY and CDR2 SMNVEV (reference sequence). The CDR3 is made up of 14 amino acids. This CDR3 is CASSSLSSYNEQFF.

The chain links TRBV29-1 to TRBJ2-7. This CDR3 has 11 amino acids. Germline V gene sequence: CDR1 SQVTM, CDR2 ANQGSEA. CDR3 in amino acids: CSVEYGFEQYF.

The chain uses TRBV9 and TRBJ2-3; TCRdb's D call, TRBD1, is unchecked because there is no DNA. Germline CDR1 is SGDLS and CDR2 is YYNGEE. The CDR3 has 17 residues. The CDR3 protein is CASSVENAGAPTDTQYF.

V and J are TRBV29-1 and TRBJ2-3; TCRdb returns TRBD2, unconfirmable since there is no DNA. Per germline, CDR1 SQVTM and CDR2 ANQGSEA. The length of the CDR3 is 15 residues. CDR3 loop: CSVAGGTSYGDTQYF.

This sequence joins TRBV29-1 and TRBJ2-7. The CDR3 is made up of 13 amino acids. Germline CDR1 and CDR2: SQVTM and ANQGSEA. This CDR3 is CSVKLANSYEQYF.

This rearrangement joins TRBV15 to TRBJ1-1. The CDR3 loop spans 16 amino acids. Per the germline V gene, CDR1 is LNHNV and CDR2 is YYDKDF (reference sequence). CDR3: CATSRDREVFGTEAFF.

CDR3 sequence reads: CASSIQSSYNEQFF. The rearrangement links TRBV27 to TRBJ2-1. Looked up from germline, CDR1 is MNHEY and CDR2 is SMNVEV (reference sequence). The CDR3 totals 14 residues.

The V and J genes are TRBV4-2 and TRBJ1-4; TCRdb returns TRBD1, unconfirmable since there is no DNA. Germline V gene sequence: CDR1 LGHNA, CDR2 YNFKEQ. This CDR3 spans 16 amino acids. CDR3 protein: CASSQDSGRLGEKLFF.

The rearrangement joins TRBV5-6 to TRBJ2-7. The CDR3 loop spans 17 amino acids. Looked up from germline, CDR1 is SGHDT and CDR2 is YYEEEE. CDR3 residues: CASSLGSSFSYSYEQYF.

This chain joins TRBV20-1 and TRBJ2-1. Germline V CDR1 and CDR2: DFQATT, SNEGSKA (reference sequence). This CDR3 region has 15 residues. This chain's CDR3 is CSARDLHSLVNEQFF.

The rearrangement uses TRBV29-1 and TRBJ1-1; lacking DNA, the TRBD1 call made by TCRdb goes unchecked. Germline CDR1 reads SQVTM; CDR2 reads ANQGSEA. The CDR3 has 13 residues. The CDR3 sequence: CSVEGQGGTEAFF.

The chain combines TRBV6-6 with TRBJ1-1. The CDR3 sequence is 14 residues long. The germline gives CDR1 MNHNY, CDR2 SVGAGI (reference sequence). The CDR3 loop reads CASSTSLVGIEAFF.